This T cell receptor beta chain stems from a study of blood T cell repertoires in COVID-19. Background on the study: Samples representing acute and convalescent COVID-19 were sourced from the United States, Italy and Spain. PBMCs, B-cell-depleted T cells, or T cells were the source of the cDNA or gDNA that made up the material.

Authors' processing steps: Estimation of nucleated cell counts relied on the amplification of reference gene primers. Produced via immunoSEQ multiplex PCR; TCRdb's table is partial and in-frame only. The V and J calls and clone size were taken over from that table, and D and trimming were inferred from the DNA. The table shows around 370,000 clones, with about 93% occurring only once. CDR3 length: 14 amino acids. Trimming cost V 5 bases and J 6 bases; bases outside gene matches: 4. Germline V gene sequence: CDR1 MNHEY, CDR2 SVGEGT. The sample taken for sequencing was peripheral blood. This receptor was obtained from a woman younger than 30 who had recovered from COVID-19. The chain is built from TRBV6-2 or TRBV6-3 and TRBJ1-5, with 10 bases lining up with TRBD1. Here the CDR3 DNA reads TGTGCCAGCAGTAACCGGGACAGGGGTCAGCCCCAGCATTTT. This encodes CASSNRDRGQPQHF.